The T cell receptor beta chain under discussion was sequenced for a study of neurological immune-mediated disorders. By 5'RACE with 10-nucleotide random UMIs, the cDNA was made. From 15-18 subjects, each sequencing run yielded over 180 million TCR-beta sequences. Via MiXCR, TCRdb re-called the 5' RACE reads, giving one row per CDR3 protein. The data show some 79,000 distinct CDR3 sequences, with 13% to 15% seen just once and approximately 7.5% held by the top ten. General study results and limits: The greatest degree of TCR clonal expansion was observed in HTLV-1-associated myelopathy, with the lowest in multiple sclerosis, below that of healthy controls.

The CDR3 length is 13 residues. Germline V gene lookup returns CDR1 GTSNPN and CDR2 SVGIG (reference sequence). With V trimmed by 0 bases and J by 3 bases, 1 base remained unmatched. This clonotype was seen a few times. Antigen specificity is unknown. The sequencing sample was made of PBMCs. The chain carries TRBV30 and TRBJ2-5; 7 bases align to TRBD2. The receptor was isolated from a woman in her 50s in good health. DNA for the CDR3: TGTGCCTGGAGTGTCCTAGCGGAAGAGACCCAGTACTTC. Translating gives CAWSVLAEETQYF.